This T cell receptor beta chain came from a study of blood T cell repertoires in COVID-19. Study background: Donors in the United States, Italy and Spain gave samples during acute or convalescent COVID-19. T cells, B-cell-depleted T cells, or PBMCs supplied cDNA or gDNA.

Original analysis: Amplification from reference gene primers served as the basis for estimated nucleated cell counts. Assay: immunoSEQ multiplex PCR; the TCRdb copy retains only in-frame clones and omits some. V, J and clone size are those of that table, while D and trimming were read from the DNA. The table records 190,000 or so clones, more than 75% of them present only once. Germline V CDR1 and CDR2: SGHTA, FQGTGA. V lost 5 bases, J lost 1 base, and 5 bases stayed unmatched. The CDR3 extends over 15 amino acids. J is TRBJ2-1 and V is TRBV7-3; 7 bases are a match to TRBD2. Sequenced input: peripheral blood. The clonotype was recovered from a woman in her late teens or twenties who had recovered from COVID-19. The DNA for the CDR3 is TGTGCCAGCAGCCGAAGGGGAGGGTCCTACAATGAGCAGTTCTTC. It encodes CASSRRGGSYNEQFF. The variable domain in full, with the rest retrieved from reference TRBV7-3 and TRBJ2-1, is GAGVSQTPSNKVTEKGKYVELRCDPISGHTALYWYRQSLGQGPEFLIYFQGTGAADDSGLPNDRFFAVRPEGSVSTLKIQRTERGDSAVYLCASSRRGGSYNEQFFGPGTRLTVL.